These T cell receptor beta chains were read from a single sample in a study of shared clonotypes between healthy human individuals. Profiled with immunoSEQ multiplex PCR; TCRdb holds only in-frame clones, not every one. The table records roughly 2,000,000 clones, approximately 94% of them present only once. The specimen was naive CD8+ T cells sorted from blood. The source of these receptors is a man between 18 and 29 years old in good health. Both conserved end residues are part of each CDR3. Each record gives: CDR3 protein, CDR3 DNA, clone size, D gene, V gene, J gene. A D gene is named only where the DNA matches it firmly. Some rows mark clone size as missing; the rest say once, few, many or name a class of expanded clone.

CDR3 protein: CASNLPPEGEQFF
CDR3 DNA: TGTGCCAGCAACCTGCCCCCCGAAGGAGAGCAGTTCTTC
clone size: once
D gene: .
V gene: TRBV5-6
J gene: TRBJ2-1

CDR3 protein: CASSPRTLAGGYQETQYF
CDR3 DNA: TGTGCCAGCAGCCCCCGGACTTTAGCGGGGGGTTACCAAGAGACCCAGTACTTC
clone size: .
D gene: TRBD2
V gene: TRBV4-2
J gene: TRBJ2-5

CDR3 protein: CASSPYAGDSYEQYF
CDR3 DNA: TGTGCCAGCAGCCCGTACGCGGGAGACTCCTACGAGCAGTACTTC
clone size: .
D gene: TRBD2
V gene: TRBV9
J gene: TRBJ2-7

CDR3 protein: CASSLDWGSVYNSPLHF
CDR3 DNA: TGTGCCAGCAGCTTAGATTGGGGTAGTGTTTATAATTCACCCCTCCACTTT
clone size: .
D gene: .
V gene: TRBV11-2
J gene: TRBJ1-6

CDR3 protein: CASSYGLAGTGELFF
CDR3 DNA: TGTGCCAGCAGCTACGGACTAGCCGGAACCGGGGAGCTGTTTTTT
clone size: .
D gene: TRBD2
V gene: TRBV5-4
J gene: TRBJ2-2

CDR3 protein: CASGLPRTAVDF
CDR3 DNA: TGTGCTAGTGGTTTGCCTCGGACAGCGGTGGACTTC
clone size: once
D gene: .
V gene: TRBV12-5
J gene: TRBJ2-7

CDR3 protein: CASSLDTYNEQFF
CDR3 DNA: TGTGCCAGCAGCCTGGACACGTACAATGAGCAGTTCTTC
clone size: .
D gene: .
V gene: TRBV9
J gene: TRBJ2-1

CDR3 protein: CSVVPSGIYNEQFF
CDR3 DNA: TGCAGCGTTGTCCCTAGCGGGATCTACAATGAGCAGTTCTTC
clone size: .
D gene: TRBD2
V gene: TRBV29-1
J gene: TRBJ2-1

CDR3 protein: CASSVGLGDTGELFF
CDR3 DNA: TGTGCCAGCAGTGTCGGGCTAGGGGACACCGGGGAGCTGTTTTTT
clone size: .
D gene: .
V gene: TRBV6-5
J gene: TRBJ2-2

CDR3 protein: CASRAGTSASYEQYF
CDR3 DNA: TGCGCCAGCAGGGCCGGGACTAGCGCGTCCTACGAGCAGTACTTC
clone size: .
D gene: TRBD2
V gene: TRBV4-1
J gene: TRBJ2-7

CDR3 protein: CASSLRRQGVGYDGYTF
CDR3 DNA: TGTGCCAGCAGTTTGAGGAGGCAGGGAGTGGGATACGACGGCTACACCTTC
clone size: .
D gene: .
V gene: TRBV28
J gene: TRBJ1-2

CDR3 protein: CASSDRLVSSYNEQFF
CDR3 DNA: TGTGCCAGCAGTGATCGACTCGTGAGCTCCTACAATGAGCAGTTCTTC
clone size: .
D gene: .
V gene: TRBV6-4
J gene: TRBJ2-1

CDR3 protein: CASSLLQPDRVDNYGYTF
CDR3 DNA: TGTGCCAGCAGCTTACTACAGCCGGACAGGGTTGATAACTATGGCTACACCTTC
clone size: .
D gene: TRBD1
V gene: TRBV13
J gene: TRBJ1-2

CDR3 protein: CTSSQVNPKDRETYEQYF
CDR3 DNA: TGCACCAGCAGCCAAGTAAATCCCAAGGACAGAGAGACCTACGAGCAGTACTTC
clone size: .
D gene: .
V gene: TRBV4-1
J gene: TRBJ2-7

CDR3 protein: CASSYGRVETQYF
CDR3 DNA: TGTGCCAGCAGTTACGGCAGGGTAGAGACCCAGTACTTC
clone size: .
D gene: .
V gene: TRBV6-7
J gene: TRBJ2-5

CDR3 protein: CASSLAAERKPQHF
CDR3 DNA: TGCGCCAGCAGCTTGGCCGCTGAACGGAAGCCCCAGCATTTT
clone size: once
D gene: .
V gene: TRBV5-1
J gene: TRBJ1-5

CDR3 protein: CASSRLGGYEQYF
CDR3 DNA: TGCGCCAGCAGCCGCCTGGGGGGCTACGAGCAGTACTTC
clone size: .
D gene: .
V gene: TRBV4-1
J gene: TRBJ2-7

CDR3 protein: CAPHPGPEAYNEQFF
CDR3 DNA: TGTGCCCCCCACCCGGGACCTGAAGCGTACAATGAGCAGTTCTTC
clone size: .
D gene: .
V gene: TRBV30
J gene: TRBJ2-1

CDR3 protein: CASSQDRLGRANTEAFF
CDR3 DNA: TGCGCCAGCAGCCAAGATAGGTTAGGCAGGGCGAACACTGAAGCTTTCTTT
clone size: .
D gene: .
V gene: TRBV4-3
J gene: TRBJ1-1

CDR3 protein: CASSLGPGQQETQYF
CDR3 DNA: TGTGCCAGCAGCTTAGGGCCAGGACAACAAGAGACCCAGTACTTC
clone size: .
D gene: .
V gene: TRBV7-9
J gene: TRBJ2-5

CDR3 protein: CASSRGLNTEAFF
CDR3 DNA: TGTGCCAGCAGTAGGGGGTTGAACACTGAAGCTTTCTTT
clone size: once
D gene: .
V gene: TRBV7-2
J gene: TRBJ1-1

CDR3 protein: CASSSWTGQPGNTIYF
CDR3 DNA: TGTGCCAGCAGCTCGTGGACAGGGCAGCCCGGAAACACCATATATTTT
clone size: once
D gene: TRBD1
V gene: TRBV11-2
J gene: TRBJ1-3

CDR3 protein: CASSLTSGSRDEQFF
CDR3 DNA: TGTGCCAGCAGCCTCACTAGCGGGAGTAGGGATGAGCAGTTCTTC
clone size: .
D gene: TRBD2
V gene: TRBV9
J gene: TRBJ2-1

CDR3 protein: CSVIAGEYNEQFF
CDR3 DNA: TGCAGCGTTATAGCGGGGGAGTACAATGAGCAGTTCTTC
clone size: .
D gene: TRBD2
V gene: TRBV29-1
J gene: TRBJ2-1

CDR3 protein: CSGRDSYEQYF
CDR3 DNA: TGCAGCGGAAGGGACAGCTACGAGCAGTACTTC
clone size: .
D gene: TRBD1
V gene: TRBV29-1
J gene: TRBJ2-7

CDR3 protein: CASTEGLAGENEQFF
CDR3 DNA: TGCGCCAGCACTGAAGGACTAGCGGGAGAGAATGAGCAGTTCTTC
clone size: .
D gene: TRBD2
V gene: TRBV5-1
J gene: TRBJ2-1

CDR3 protein: CASSYSSGDGSYEQYF
CDR3 DNA: TGTGCCAGCAGTTACTCATCAGGCGACGGCTCCTACGAGCAGTACTTC
clone size: .
D gene: .
V gene: TRBV6-5
J gene: TRBJ2-7

CDR3 protein: CASSLAGLGSGTDTQYF
CDR3 DNA: TGCGCCAGCAGCCTAGCGGGATTGGGGTCGGGCACAGATACGCAGTATTTT
clone size: .
D gene: TRBD2
V gene: TRBV4-1
J gene: TRBJ2-3

CDR3 protein: CASSSLAGGPYEQYF
CDR3 DNA: TGCGCCAGCAGCTCCTTAGCGGGAGGACCCTACGAGCAGTACTTC
clone size: .
D gene: TRBD2
V gene: TRBV4-1
J gene: TRBJ2-7